This T cell receptor beta chain was sequenced for a study of cytomegalovirus exposure and HLA in healthy donors. About the research overall: A previous analysis identified approximately 120 million unique TCR beta sequences derived from about 180 million T cells. Unique TCRs numbering around 85 million, obtained from HLA-typed donors, made up an early data release. Regarding the study as a whole: There were around 160 TCR beta chains listed as cytomegalovirus-associated.

The PCR used 60 Vbeta and 13 Jbeta primers. Only in-frame clones appear in the TCRdb table, and some are missing; sequencing was by immunoSEQ multiplex PCR. This table holds some 180,000 clones, about 80% found once. Despite likely unrecorded immune exposures, the donors were nominally healthy at the time of sampling. This CDR3 is 15 amino acids long. The V segment lost 6 bases and the J segment 4 bases; nucleotides outside the gene matches: 7. From germline, CDR1 is MNHNY and CDR2 SVGAGI (reference sequence). About this clone: Antigen unknown.

This sequence joins TRBV6-6 and TRBJ1-5; 9 nucleotides align to TRBD1. Material: PBMCs. This TCR was sampled from a woman in her thirties in good health and CMV-seropositive. The DNA for the CDR3 is TGTGCCAGCAGGTCTGGACAGGGGCCAAATCAGCCCCAGCATTTT. Its protein product is CASRSGQGPNQPQHF.